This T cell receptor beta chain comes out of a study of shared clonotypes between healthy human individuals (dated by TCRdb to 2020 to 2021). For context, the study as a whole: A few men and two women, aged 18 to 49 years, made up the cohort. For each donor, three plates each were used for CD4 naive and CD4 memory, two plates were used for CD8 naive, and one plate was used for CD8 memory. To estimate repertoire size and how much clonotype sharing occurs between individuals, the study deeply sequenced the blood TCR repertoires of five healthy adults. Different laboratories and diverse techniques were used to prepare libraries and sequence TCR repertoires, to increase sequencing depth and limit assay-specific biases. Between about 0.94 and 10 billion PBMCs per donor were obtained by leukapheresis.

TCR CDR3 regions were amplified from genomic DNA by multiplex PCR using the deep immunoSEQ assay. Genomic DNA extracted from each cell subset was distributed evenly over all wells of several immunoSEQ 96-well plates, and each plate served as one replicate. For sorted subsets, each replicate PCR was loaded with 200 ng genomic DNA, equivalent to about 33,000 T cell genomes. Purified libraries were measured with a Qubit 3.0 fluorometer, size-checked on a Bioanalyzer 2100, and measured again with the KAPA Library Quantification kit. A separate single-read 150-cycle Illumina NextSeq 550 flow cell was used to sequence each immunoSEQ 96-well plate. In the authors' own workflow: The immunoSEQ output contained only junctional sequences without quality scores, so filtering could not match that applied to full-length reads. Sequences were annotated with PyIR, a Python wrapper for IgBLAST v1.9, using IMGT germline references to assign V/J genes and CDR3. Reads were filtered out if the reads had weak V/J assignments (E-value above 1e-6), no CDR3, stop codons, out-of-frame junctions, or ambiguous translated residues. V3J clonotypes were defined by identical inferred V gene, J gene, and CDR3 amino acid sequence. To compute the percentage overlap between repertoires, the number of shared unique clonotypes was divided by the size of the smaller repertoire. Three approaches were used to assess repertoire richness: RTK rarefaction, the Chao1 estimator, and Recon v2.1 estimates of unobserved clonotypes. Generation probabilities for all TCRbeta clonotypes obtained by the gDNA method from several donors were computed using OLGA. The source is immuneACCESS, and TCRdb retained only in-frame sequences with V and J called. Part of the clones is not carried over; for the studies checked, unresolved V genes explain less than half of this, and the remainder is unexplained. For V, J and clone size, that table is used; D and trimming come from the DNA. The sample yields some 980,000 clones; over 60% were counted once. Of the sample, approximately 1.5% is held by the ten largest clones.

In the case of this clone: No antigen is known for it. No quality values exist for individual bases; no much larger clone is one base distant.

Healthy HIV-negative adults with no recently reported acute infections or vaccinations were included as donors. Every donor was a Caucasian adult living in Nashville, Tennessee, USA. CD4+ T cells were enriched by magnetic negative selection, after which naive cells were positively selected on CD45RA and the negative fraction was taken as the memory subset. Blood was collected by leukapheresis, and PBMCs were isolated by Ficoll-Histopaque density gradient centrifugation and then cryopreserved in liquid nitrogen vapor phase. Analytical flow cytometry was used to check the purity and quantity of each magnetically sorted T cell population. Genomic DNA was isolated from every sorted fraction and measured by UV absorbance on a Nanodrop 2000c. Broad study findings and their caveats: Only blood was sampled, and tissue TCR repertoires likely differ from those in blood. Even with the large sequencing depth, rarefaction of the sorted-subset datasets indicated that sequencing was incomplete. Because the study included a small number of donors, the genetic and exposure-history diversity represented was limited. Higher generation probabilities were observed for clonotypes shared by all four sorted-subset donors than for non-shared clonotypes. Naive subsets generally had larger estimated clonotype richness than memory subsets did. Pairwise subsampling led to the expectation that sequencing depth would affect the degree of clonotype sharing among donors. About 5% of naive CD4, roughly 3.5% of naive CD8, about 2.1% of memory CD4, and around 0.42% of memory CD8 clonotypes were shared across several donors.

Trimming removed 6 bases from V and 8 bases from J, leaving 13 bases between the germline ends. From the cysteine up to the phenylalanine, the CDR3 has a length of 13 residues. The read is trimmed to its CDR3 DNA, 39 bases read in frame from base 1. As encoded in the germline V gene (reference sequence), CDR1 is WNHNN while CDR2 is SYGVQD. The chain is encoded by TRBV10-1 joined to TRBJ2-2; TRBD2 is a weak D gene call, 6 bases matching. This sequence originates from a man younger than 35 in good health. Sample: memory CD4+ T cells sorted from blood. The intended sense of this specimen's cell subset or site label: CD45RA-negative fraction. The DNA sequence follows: TGCGCCAGCAGATCGGGGGAGGTGGGGGAGCTGTTTTTT. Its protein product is CASRSGEVGELFF.